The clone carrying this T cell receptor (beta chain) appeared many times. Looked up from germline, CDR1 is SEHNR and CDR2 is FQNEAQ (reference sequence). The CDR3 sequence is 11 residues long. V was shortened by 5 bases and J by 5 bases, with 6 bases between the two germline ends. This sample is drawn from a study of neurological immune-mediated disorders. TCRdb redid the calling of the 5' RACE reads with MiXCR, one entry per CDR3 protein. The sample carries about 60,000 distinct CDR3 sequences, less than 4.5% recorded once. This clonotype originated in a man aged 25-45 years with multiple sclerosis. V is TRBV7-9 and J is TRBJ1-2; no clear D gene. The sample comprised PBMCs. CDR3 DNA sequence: TGTGCCAGCAGCGCGTCGTATGGCTACACCTTC. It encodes CASSASYGYTF.